This entry lists 13 T cell receptor beta chains sequenced from one sample in a study of blood T cell repertoires in COVID-19. Clones were read by immunoSEQ multiplex PCR, and TCRdb kept only the in-frame ones, dropping some. The sample lists tens of thousands of clones, 85% to 90% occurring once. Sequenced: peripheral blood. These receptors originate from an older man with acute or convalescent COVID-19.

Only one count was recorded for this clone. The CDR3 loop is CASSLRSGGEGDTQYF. The DNA of the CDR3 is TGTGCCAGCAGCCTCCGTAGCGGGGGGGAGGGAGATACGCAGTATTTT. The chain recombines TRBV6-6 with TRBJ2-3, with TRBD2 matching over 11 bases. CDR1 and CDR2 from the germline V gene are MNHNY and SVGAGI (reference sequence). The CDR3 runs 16 residues. V gave up 6 bases and J gave up 5 bases; unmatched junction bases: 10.

The chain carries TRBV6-8 and TRBJ1-1; no reliable D call. The CDR3 is 13 amino acids. Germline lookup yields CDR1 MNHGY and CDR2 SAAAGT. V lost 6 bases to trimming and J lost 6 bases, with 14 bases between them. CDR3 loop: CASSFREAPEAFF. In DNA, the CDR3 is TGTGCCAGCAGCTTCCGGGAGGCCCCTGAAGCTTTCTTT.

The rearrangement uses TRBV6-5 and TRBJ2-7; D is perhaps TRBD2 (6 bases). V was cut by 8 bases and J by 4 bases, with 15 bases left in between. Per germline, CDR1 MNHEY and CDR2 SVGAGI. The CDR3 length is 13 residues. The CDR3 DNA follows: TGTGCCAGCTCCGAAGGCGGGATATACGAGCAGTACTTC. Protein sequence: CASSEGGIYEQYF.

The chain is built from TRBV18 and TRBJ1-4; D remains unclear. The V end was cut by 2 bases, the J end by 0 bases, with 13 bases between. Germline-derived CDR1 and CDR2 are KGHSH and LQKENI. The CDR3 loop spans 17 amino acids. In nucleotides, the CDR3 is TGTGCCAGCTCACCAACCCCTAGGAGTGCAACTAATGAAAAACTGTTTTTT. Amino acids: CASSPTPRSATNEKLFF.

This clone was observed a handful of times. The J gene is TRBJ1-4, the V gene TRBV3-1 (or the pseudogene TRBV3-2), with TRBD1 matching 7 bases. The length of the CDR3 is 13 residues. Germline lookup yields CDR1 LGHDT and CDR2 YNNKEL (reference sequence). The J segment lost 12 bases and the V segment lost 4 bases, leaving 8 bases of the junction unmatched. This chain's CDR3 is CASSRGGPGELFF. For the CDR3, the DNA is TGTGCCAGCAGCCGAGGGGGCCCAGGGGAACTGTTTTTT.

The genes are TRBV18 and TRBJ2-1; 8 positions agree with TRBD2. The junction had 11 bases not matched to a gene; V was cut back by 5 bases and J by 8 bases. This CDR3 comprises 15 residues. CDR1 is KGHSH and CDR2 is LQKENI in the germline V gene. The CDR3 sequence is CASSSRLAMIDEQFF. CDR3 nucleotides: TGTGCCAGCTCATCCCGACTAGCGATGATTGATGAGCAGTTCTTC. Full variable domain (remainder filled in from reference TRBV18 and TRBJ2-1): NAGVMQNPRHLVRRRGQEARLRCSPMKGHSHVYWYRQLPEEGLKFMVYLQKENIIDESGMPKERFSAEFPKEGPSILRIQQVVRGDSAAYFCASSSRLAMIDEQFFGPGTRLTVL.

The chain employs TRBV27 and TRBJ2-1; tentatively, D is TRBD1 (6 bases). Germline CDR1 reads MNHEY; CDR2 reads SMNVEV (reference sequence). Trimming removed 6 bases from V and 3 bases from J, with 18 bases in between. This CDR3 comprises 16 residues. The CDR3 DNA reads as TGTGCCAGCAGGCCAGCCGAGTTACAGGGCTACAATGAGCAGTTCTTC. It translates to CASRPAELQGYNEQFF.

The genes are TRBV2 and TRBJ2-3; maybe TRBD1 (7 bases). The germline V gene encodes CDR1 SNHLY and CDR2 FYNNEI. The CDR3 runs to 15 residues. V was shortened by 4 bases and J by 4 bases, with 15 bases between the two germline ends. CDR3: CASSGGLQGADTQYF. CDR3 sequence (DNA): TGTGCCAGCAGTGGGGGACTTCAGGGGGCAGATACGCAGTATTTT. Supplemented by reference TRBV2 and TRBJ2-3, the full variable domain reads EPEVTQTPSHQVTQMGQEVILRCVPISNHLYFYWYRQILGQKVEFLVSFYNNEISEKSEIFDDQFSVERPDGSNFTLKIRSTKLEDSAMYFCASSGGLQGADTQYFGPGTRLTVL.

The V and J genes are TRBV7-9 and TRBJ1-2; 7 bases line up with TRBD1. This CDR3 is 15 amino acids long. With 5 bases clipped from V and 3 bases from J, the junction kept 9 bases outside the gene matches. Germline CDR1 reads SEHNR; CDR2 reads FQNEAQ (reference sequence). The CDR3: CASSQLGQPDYGYTF. In nucleotides, the CDR3 is TGTGCCAGCAGCCAACTGGGACAGCCAGACTATGGCTACACCTTC. The complete variable domain, with remaining parts taken from reference TRBV7-9 and TRBJ1-2, reads DTGVSQNPRHKITKRGQNVTFRCDPISEHNRLYWYRQTLGQGPEFLTYFQNEAQLEKSRLLSDRFSAERPKGSFSTLEIQRTEQGDSAMYLCASSQLGQPDYGYTFGSGTRLTVV.

The V gene is TRBV28, the J gene TRBJ1-1; 11 bases map to TRBD1. Trimming took 6 bases from V and 4 from J; bases not matched to a gene: 7. From germline, CDR1 is MDHEN and CDR2 SYDVKM. This CDR3 comprises 15 residues. The CDR3 is CASRRTGGGFTEAFF. The CDR3, as DNA: TGTGCCAGCAGGCGGACAGGGGGCGGGTTCACTGAAGCTTTCTTT.

Only a few counts were recorded for this clone. The chain combines TRBV4-3 with TRBJ1-6; no clear D. V shed 0 bases and J shed 0 bases, with 9 bases lying between them. This CDR3 spans 17 amino acids. Germline loops: CDR1 LGHNA, CDR2 YSLEER. The CDR3: CASSQDGSGSYNSPLHF. In DNA form, the CDR3 reads TGCGCCAGCAGCCAAGATGGGTCGGGCTCCTATAATTCACCCCTCCACTTT.

This chain links TRBV7-2 with TRBJ2-2; TRBD2 matches 9 bases. The V segment lost 0 bases and the J segment 4 bases; nucleotides outside the gene matches: 6. The CDR3 consists of 17 residues. In germline, CDR1 is SGHTA, CDR2 FQGNSA. CDR3 amino acids: CASSLAMAGGRTGELFF. The CDR3 coding sequence is TGTGCCAGCAGCTTAGCGATGGCGGGGGGGCGCACCGGGGAGCTGTTTTTT.

This clone was counted once. The V and J genes are TRBV5-1 and TRBJ1-1; 7 bases line up with TRBD1. Trimming at V came to 4 bases and at J to 1 base, leaving 4 bases not matched to a gene. The CDR3 runs 14 residues. Germline CDR1 and CDR2: SGHRS and YFSETQ. The CDR3 reads CASSARQGNTEAFF. CDR3 DNA sequence: TGCGCCAGCAGCGCCCGACAGGGGAACACTGAAGCTTTCTTT.